This TCR beta chain is from a study of blood T cell repertoires in COVID-19. As for the study in general: Collection of acute and convalescent COVID-19 samples took place in the United States, Italy and Spain. T cells, B-cell-depleted T cells, or PBMCs supplied cDNA or gDNA.

Methods used by the authors: From reference gene primer amplification, estimates of nucleated cell counts were derived. Assay used: immunoSEQ multiplex PCR; TCRdb lists only in-frame clones, some missing. D and trimming come from the DNA, and the V and J calls and clone size come from that table. The sample has 100,000 to 150,000 clones, approximately 80% seen once; the top ten hold approximately 16%. Sequenced input: peripheral blood. This clonotype originated in a woman aged 45 to 65 with acute or convalescent COVID-19.

This chain's CDR3 is CASSEGQRLYGYTF. CDR3 in DNA: TGTGCCAGCAGTGAAGGACAGAGACTCTATGGCTACACCTTC. This chain links TRBV6-1 with TRBJ1-2, with D perhaps TRBD1 (5 bases). Per germline, CDR1 MNHNS and CDR2 SASEGT. The germline V and J ends were trimmed by 1 base and 4 bases, with 10 bases remaining between them. The CDR3 is 14 residues long.